The entry below describes one T cell receptor beta chain. Its target is not known. The data originate from a study of shared clonotypes between healthy human individuals. Points from the study as a whole: The sharing of 4.5% to 6.5% of naive CD4 clonotypes was seen across a handful of donors.

The germline V gene has CDR1 MNHEY and CDR2 SVGAGI. The CDR3 loop spans 14 amino acids. V lost 5 bases and J 2 bases, leaving 12 bases between the germline ends. TCRdb keeps only in-frame clones here, not all; method: immunoSEQ multiplex PCR. The profile covers 950,000 to 1,100,000 clones, with around 76% appearing a single time and roughly 1.4% taken by the ten largest. This sequence joins TRBV6-5 and TRBJ1-1; D might be TRBD1 (5 bases). This receptor was obtained from a man between 18 and 29 years old in good health. Source material: memory CD4+ T cells sorted from blood. Described subset: CD45RA-negative fraction. The DNA of the CDR3 is TGTGCCAGCAGTGACCGGGGCCACAACACTGAAGCTTTCTTT. This gives the protein CASSDRGHNTEAFF.